This is a list of T cell receptor beta chains from one sample in a study of OX40 agonist ivuxolimab in advanced cancers. The data were produced by immunoSEQ multiplex PCR, yet TCRdb's version contains in-frame clones alone and is incomplete. This table holds 45,000 to 70,000 clones, roughly 91% found once. The input for sequencing was CD4+ or CD8+ T cells sorted from blood, taken in a trial of the OX40 agonist ivuxolimab. Receptors originate from an adult with an advanced solid tumor such as melanoma, head and neck, liver or kidney cancer. Each CDR3 is given without its conserved first and last residue.

v_gene,j_gene,CDR3aa
TRBV30,TRBJ1-1,AWSVGTGGAEAF
TRBV25-1,TRBJ1-1,ASSEFGQGGRTEAF
TRBV7-2,TRBJ2-2,VLAGVLATGELF
TRBV19,TRBJ2-7,ASSIRSSGLSYEQY
TRBV4-1,TRBJ1-1,ASGTGLNTEAF
TRBV23-1,TRBJ2-1,ASSQRRRGLAGGSIYNEQF
TRBV10-3,TRBJ2-5,AISERAQETQY
TRBV7-9,TRBJ1-2,ASSPGQSYGYT
TRBV6-5,TRBJ2-5,ASSLVGGGQETQY
TRBV6-5,TRBJ1-3,ASSYGGSGNTIY
TRBV19,TRBJ2-7,ASSIGTGASYEQY
TRBV5-8,TRBJ2-3,ASRLGTGGADTQY
TRBV11-3,TRBJ1-1,ASSLGHNTEAF
TRBV5-1,TRBJ1-5,ASRQGEGQPQH
TRBV29-1,TRBJ2-1,SVDRAVYNEQF
TRBV10-3,TRBJ1-3,AIRGTGEGGNTIY
TRBV4-2,TRBJ2-1,ASSQDLESAGSYNEQF
TRBV11-1,TRBJ1-2,ASSYFAAGGFGYT
TRBV6-1,TRBJ1-1,ASSSVGGFEAF
TRBV30,TRBJ2-2,AWKRGGVDTGELF
TRBV5-1,TRBJ2-2,ASSLIGRVNTGELF
TRBV19,TRBJ2-7,ASTSSAGAWVVY
TRBV18,TRBJ2-3,ASSPAQGGTDTQY
TRBV4-1,TRBJ2-7,ASSQVLAGERRQY
TRBV7-2,TRBJ2-5,ASSFTSGGQETQY
TRBV18,TRBJ1-2,ASSLQQANYGYT
TRBV7-6,TRBJ2-7,ASSLVAGGGEQY